The 21 T cell receptor beta chains below were found in one sample sequenced in a study of CD4+ T cells in melanoma (dated 2022 in TCRdb). The library came from the immunoSEQ multiplex PCR assay. TCRdb provides this immuneACCESS table in a form limited to in-frame rearrangements. Some clones are lacking; in checked studies, under half of them reflect an unresolved V gene, and why the rest are absent is not known. This sample holds 15,000 to 20,000 clones; 83% were observed only once. The ten top clones hold approximately 5.3% of the sample. Sequencing was performed on cells from a culture (not recorded whether cultured in vitro). These TCRs come from a human donor with melanoma.

J is TRBJ1-1 and V is TRBV2; TRBD1 is a possible D gene (5 bases). Trimming removed 7 bases from V and 1 base from J, with 10 bases in between. Germline CDR1 SNHLY, CDR2 FYNNEI. The CDR3 has 13 residues. As DNA, the CDR3 is TGTGCCAGCACCTTTACAGGGAACACTGAAGCTTTCTTT. Its protein product is CASTFTGNTEAFF.

The chain recombines TRBV2 with TRBJ2-2, with D uncertain. Germline loops: CDR1 SNHLY, CDR2 FYNNEI. The CDR3 covers 14 residues. Trimming shortened V by 8 bases and J by 6 bases, and 16 bases separated the two germline ends. The CDR3 reads CASQSTETPGELFF. The CDR3 region has the DNA TGTGCCAGCCAAAGCACAGAAACTCCCGGGGAGCTGTTTTTT.

The chain has TRBV6-1 and TRBJ2-4; TRBD1 matches at 7 bases. CDR3 length: 15 residues. V gave up 0 bases and J gave up 8 bases; unmatched junction bases: 7. CDR1 and CDR2 from the germline V gene are MNHNS and SASEGT. The CDR3 DNA is TGTGCCAGCAGTGAAGCATCTCGCGACAGGGACATTCAGTACTTC. It encodes CASSEASRDRDIQYF.

The gene calls are TRBV19 and TRBJ1-1, with D unclear. V was shortened by 1 base and J by 1 base, with 10 bases between the two germline ends. Per the germline V gene, CDR1 is LNHDA and CDR2 is SQIVND (reference sequence). This CDR3 spans 15 amino acids. In nucleotides, the CDR3 is TGTGCCAGTAGTATAGCCCCGGATGCGAACACTGAAGCTTTCTTT. Residues: CASSIAPDANTEAFF.

The J gene is TRBJ1-5, the V gene TRBV28; 11 bases match TRBD1. Germline V gene lookup returns CDR1 MDHEN and CDR2 SYDVKM. The CDR3 spans 15 residues. With V trimmed by 10 bases and J by 3 bases, 8 bases remained unmatched. In DNA form, the CDR3 reads TGTGCCACCGGGGACAGGGGGAGTGACAATCAGCCCCAGCATTTT. This translates into CATGDRGSDNQPQHF.

The chain couples TRBV2 to TRBJ1-6; 7 bases agree with TRBD1. From germline, CDR1 is SNHLY and CDR2 FYNNEI. CDR3 length: 14 amino acids. Unmatched junction bases numbered 7, after V lost 6 bases and J lost 8 bases. The chain's CDR3 is CASRDGTVYSPLHF. The CDR3 nucleotides read TGTGCCAGCAGGGACGGGACAGTTTATTCACCCCTCCACTTT.

The V call is TRBV11-2, the J call TRBJ1-3; no reliable D call. V was pared by 3 bases and J by 1 base, with 7 bases between. The CDR3 loop spans 14 amino acids. Looked up from germline, CDR1 is SGHAT and CDR2 is FQNNGV. The CDR3 loop is CASSFRPSGNTIYF. The CDR3, as DNA: TGTGCCAGCAGCTTTAGACCTTCTGGAAACACCATATATTTT.

The chain has TRBV7-2 and TRBJ1-2, with TRBD1 as a possible D gene (5 bases). In germline, CDR1 is SGHTA, CDR2 FQGNSA. Trimming removed 7 bases from V and 4 bases from J, with 22 bases in between. The CDR3 consists of 16 residues. The CDR3 DNA reads as TGTGCCAGCACCTTTTTCGGGGGGAGTTCTAGCTATGGCTACACCTTC. It is translated as CASTFFGGSSSYGYTF.

The chain carries TRBV30 and TRBJ1-6; D may be TRBD1 (6 bases). The germline gives CDR1 GTSNPN, CDR2 SVGIG (reference sequence). The CDR3 is made up of 15 amino acids. V was pared by 1 base and J by 1 base, with 8 bases between. The CDR3 loop is CAWSDGQSYNSPLHF. The DNA for the CDR3 is TGTGCCTGGAGTGACGGACAGTCCTATAATTCACCCCTCCACTTT. Variable domain in full (rest from reference TRBV30 and TRBJ1-6): SQTIHQWPATLVQPVGSPLSLECTVEGTSNPNLYWYRQAAGRGLQLLFYSVGIGQISSEVPQNLSASRPQDRQFILSSKKLLLSDSGFYLCAWSDGQSYNSPLHFGNGTRLTVT.

The rearrangement joins TRBV9 to TRBJ1-3, with a weak D call TRBD1 (6 bases). The CDR3 length is 15 residues. Trimming took 0 bases from V and 0 from J, leaving 7 bases between them. Germline CDR1 is SGDLS and CDR2 is YYNGEE. The CDR3 sequence: CASSVVGGSGNTIYF. CDR3 DNA sequence: TGTGCCAGCAGCGTAGTAGGGGGCTCTGGAAACACCATATATTTT.

This sequence joins TRBV11-2 and TRBJ2-3; D may be TRBD2 (5 bases). Trimming cost V 5 bases and J 3 bases, with 15 bases left between them. Germline-derived CDR1 and CDR2 are SGHAT and FQNNGV. The CDR3 totals 15 residues. The chain's CDR3 is CASSPAGGPTDTQYF. The CDR3 bases are TGTGCCAGCAGCCCCGCTGGAGGCCCTACAGATACGCAGTATTTT.

V usage is TRBV6-5 and J usage is TRBJ2-5, with a tentative D call TRBD2 (6 bases). Germline CDR1 and CDR2: MNHEY and SVGAGI. V lost 6 bases and J 3 bases, leaving 14 bases between the germline ends. This CDR3 region has 14 residues. Here the CDR3 DNA reads TGTGCCAGCAGGCCCGCGGGCGGGAAAGAGACCCAGTACTTC. Its protein is CASRPAGGKETQYF.

The chain employs TRBV30 and TRBJ2-7; D is unresolved. This CDR3 contains 13 residues. Germline CDR1 GTSNPN, CDR2 SVGIG (reference sequence). Trimming took 2 bases from V and 5 from J, leaving 13 bases between them. The CDR3 sequence is CAWSTTPWDEQYF. As DNA, the CDR3 is TGTGCCTGGAGTACGACCCCTTGGGACGAGCAGTACTTC. The complete variable domain, with remaining parts taken from reference TRBV30 and TRBJ2-7, reads SQTIHQWPATLVQPVGSPLSLECTVEGTSNPNLYWYRQAAGRGLQLLFYSVGIGQISSEVPQNLSASRPQDRQFILSSKKLLLSDSGFYLCAWSTTPWDEQYFGPGTRLTVT.

This chain uses TRBV7-8 with TRBJ1-1; D remains ambiguous. CDR3 length equals 13 residues. Germline values: CDR1 SGHVS, CDR2 FQNEAQ. V was shortened by 3 bases and J by 7 bases, with 12 bases between the two germline ends. Here the CDR3 reads CASSFFSEGEAFF. The CDR3, as DNA: TGTGCCAGCAGCTTTTTTTCGGAGGGTGAAGCTTTCTTT.

V gene TRBV1 combines with J gene TRBJ1-5; the table's D call of TRBD1 was not tested on the DNA. TRBV1 is classified as a pseudogene. CDR3 length: 19 residues. The CDR3 loop reads CTSSQVSPLFSGFNQPQHF. CDR3 bases: TGCACCAGCAGCCAAGTGTCGCCTTTGTTTTCAGGGTTCAATCAGCCCCAGCATTTT.

In this sample, this clone turned up a few times. The V gene is TRBV10-3, the J gene TRBJ2-7; 8 nucleotides match TRBD2. The germline V gene has CDR1 ENHRY and CDR2 SYGVKD. V was clipped by 2 bases and J by 2 bases; unmatched bases: 8. This CDR3 is 16 amino acids long. The CDR3 loop reads CAISETGGPRTYEQYF. DNA of the CDR3: TGTGCCATCAGTGAGACGGGGGGGCCGAGAACCTACGAGCAGTACTTC.

The J gene is TRBJ1-1, the V gene TRBV5-4; 8 bases are shared with TRBD1. CDR1 is SGHNT and CDR2 is YYREEE in the germline V gene (reference sequence). The CDR3 loop spans 16 amino acids. V gave up 2 bases and J gave up 7 bases; unmatched junction bases: 13. CDR3 residues: CASSFGRGPGLGEAFF. The CDR3 DNA follows: TGTGCCAGCAGCTTCGGCAGGGGGCCTGGCTTGGGTGAAGCTTTCTTT.

This chain connects TRBV29-1 to TRBJ2-6; D gene uncertain. CDR1 is SQVTM and CDR2 is ANQGSEA in the germline V gene. Trimming took 4 bases from V and 2 from J, leaving 9 bases between them. This CDR3 has 14 residues. The CDR3 DNA sequence: TGCAGCGTTGGGGCGGTAGCTGGGGCCAACGTCCTGACTTTC. As protein: CSVGAVAGANVLTF.

The chain employs TRBV30 and TRBJ2-7, with 8 bases identical to TRBD2. V lost 4 bases, J lost 0 bases, and 5 bases stayed unmatched. Germline loops: CDR1 GTSNPN, CDR2 SVGIG (reference sequence). The CDR3 is 14 amino acids. CDR3 DNA: TGTGCCTGGAACCGGGGGGGGCTCTCCTACGAGCAGTACTTC. This codes for CAWNRGGLSYEQYF.

The chain uses TRBV5-6 and TRBJ1-6; D not certain. The CDR3 loop spans 14 amino acids. V lost 4 bases and J lost 0, with 5 bases in between. Germline loops: CDR1 SGHDT, CDR2 YYEEEE. CDR3 sequence: CASSARSYNSPLHF. The DNA of the CDR3 is TGTGCCAGCAGCGCCCGCTCCTATAATTCACCCCTCCACTTT. Together with reference TRBV5-6 and TRBJ1-6, the CDR3 gives the full variable domain: DAGVTQSPTHLIKTRGQQVTLRCSPKSGHDTVSWYQQALGQGPQFIFQYYEEEERQRGNFPDRFSGHQFPNYSSELNVNALLLGDSALYLCASSARSYNSPLHFGNGTRLTVT.

This clone turned up a few times. The chain couples TRBV11-3 to TRBJ2-1, with D possibly called TRBD1 or TRBD2 (6 bases each). Germline V gene lookup returns CDR1 SGHNT and CDR2 YENEEA. CDR3 size: 15 residues. The V end lost 5 bases, the J end lost 0 bases, and 11 bases lay between the germline ends. For the CDR3, the DNA is TGTGCCAGCAGCGGGGGGCCGGGCTCCTACAATGAGCAGTTCTTC. It is translated as CASSGGPGSYNEQFF.